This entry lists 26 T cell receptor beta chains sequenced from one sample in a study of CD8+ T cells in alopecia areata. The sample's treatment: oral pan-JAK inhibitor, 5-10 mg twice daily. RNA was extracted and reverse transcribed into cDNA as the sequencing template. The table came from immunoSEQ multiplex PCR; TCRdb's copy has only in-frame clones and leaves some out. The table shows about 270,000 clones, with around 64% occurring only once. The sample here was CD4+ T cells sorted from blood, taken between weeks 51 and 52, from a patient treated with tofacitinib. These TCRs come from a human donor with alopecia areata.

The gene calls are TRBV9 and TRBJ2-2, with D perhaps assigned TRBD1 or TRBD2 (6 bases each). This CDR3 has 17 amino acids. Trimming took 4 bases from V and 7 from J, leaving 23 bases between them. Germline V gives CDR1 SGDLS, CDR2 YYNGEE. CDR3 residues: CASSPLSGAPLGGELFF. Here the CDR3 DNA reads TGTGCCAGCAGCCCACTATCGGGGGCCCCCCTCGGCGGGGAGCTGTTTTTT.

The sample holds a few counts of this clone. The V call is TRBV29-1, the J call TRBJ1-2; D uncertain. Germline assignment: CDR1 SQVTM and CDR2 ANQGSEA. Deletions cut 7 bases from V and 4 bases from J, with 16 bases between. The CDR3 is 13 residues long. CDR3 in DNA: TGCAGCGCGGCAATAGGACGGGGCTATGGCTACACCTTC. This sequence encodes CSAAIGRGYGYTF. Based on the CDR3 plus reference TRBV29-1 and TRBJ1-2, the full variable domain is SAVISQKPSRDICQRGTSLTIQCQVDSQVTMMFWYRQQPGQSLTLIATANQGSEATYESGFVIDKFPISRPNLTFSTLTVSNMSPEDSSIYLCSAAIGRGYGYTFGSGTRLTVV.

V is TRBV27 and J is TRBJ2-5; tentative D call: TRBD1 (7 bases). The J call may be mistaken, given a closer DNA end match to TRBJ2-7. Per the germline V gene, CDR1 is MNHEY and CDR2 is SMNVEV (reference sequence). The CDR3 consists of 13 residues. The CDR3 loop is CASRRDSSYEQYF. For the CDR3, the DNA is TGTGCCAGCAGGCGGGACAGCTCCTACGAGCAGTACTTC.

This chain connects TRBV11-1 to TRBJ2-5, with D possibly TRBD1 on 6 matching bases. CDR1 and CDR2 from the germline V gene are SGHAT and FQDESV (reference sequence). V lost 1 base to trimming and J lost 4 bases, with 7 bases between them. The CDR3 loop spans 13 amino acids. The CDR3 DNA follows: TGTGCCAGCAGCTTAGACAGGGCAGAGACCCAGTACTTC. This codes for CASSLDRAETQYF.

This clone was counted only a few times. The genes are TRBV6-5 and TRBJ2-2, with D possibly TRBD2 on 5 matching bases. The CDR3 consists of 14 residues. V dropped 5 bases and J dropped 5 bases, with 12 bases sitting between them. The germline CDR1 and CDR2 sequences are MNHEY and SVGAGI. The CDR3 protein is CASSDARTTGELFF. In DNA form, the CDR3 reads TGTGCCAGCAGTGACGCACGGACTACCGGGGAGCTGTTTTTT.

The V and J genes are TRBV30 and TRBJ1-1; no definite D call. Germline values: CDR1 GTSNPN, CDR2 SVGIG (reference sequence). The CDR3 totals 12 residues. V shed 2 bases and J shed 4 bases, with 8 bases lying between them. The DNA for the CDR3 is TGTGCCTGGAGTAGAATTGGCACTGAAGCTTTCTTT. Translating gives CAWSRIGTEAFF.

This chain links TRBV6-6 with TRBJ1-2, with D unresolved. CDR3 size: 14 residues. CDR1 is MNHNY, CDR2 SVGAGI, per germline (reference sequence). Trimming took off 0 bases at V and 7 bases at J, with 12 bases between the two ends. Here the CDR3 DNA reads TGTGCCAGCAGTTACTCGACTGGACGATCTGGCTACACCTTC. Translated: CASSYSTGRSGYTF.

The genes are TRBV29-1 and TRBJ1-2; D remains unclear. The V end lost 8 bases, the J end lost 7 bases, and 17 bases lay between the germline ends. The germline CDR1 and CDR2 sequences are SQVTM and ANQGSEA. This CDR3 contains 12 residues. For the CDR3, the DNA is TGCAGCCCGGAAAGAGAAAGGGTTGGCTACACCTTC. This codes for CSPERERVGYTF.

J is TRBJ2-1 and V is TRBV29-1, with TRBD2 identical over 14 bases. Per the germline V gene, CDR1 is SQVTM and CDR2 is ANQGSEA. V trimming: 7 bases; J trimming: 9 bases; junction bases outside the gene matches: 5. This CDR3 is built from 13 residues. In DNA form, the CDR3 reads TGCAGCGCTGGAGGACTAGCGGGGGGTGAGCAGTTCTTC. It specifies CSAGGLAGGEQFF.

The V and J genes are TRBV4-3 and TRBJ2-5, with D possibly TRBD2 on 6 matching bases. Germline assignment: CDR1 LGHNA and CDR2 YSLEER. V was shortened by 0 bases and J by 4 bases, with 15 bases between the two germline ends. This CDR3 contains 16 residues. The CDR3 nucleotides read TGCGCCAGCAGCCAAGATCAGGGACTGCCGACAGAGACCCAGTACTTC. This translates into CASSQDQGLPTETQYF.

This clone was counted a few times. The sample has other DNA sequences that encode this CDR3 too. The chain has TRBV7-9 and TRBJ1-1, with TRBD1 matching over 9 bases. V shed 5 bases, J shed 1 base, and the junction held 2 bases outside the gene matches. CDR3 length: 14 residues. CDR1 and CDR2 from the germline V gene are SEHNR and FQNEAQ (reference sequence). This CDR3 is CASSPGQGNTEAFF. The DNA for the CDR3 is TGTGCCAGCAGCCCGGGACAGGGGAACACTGAAGCTTTCTTT.

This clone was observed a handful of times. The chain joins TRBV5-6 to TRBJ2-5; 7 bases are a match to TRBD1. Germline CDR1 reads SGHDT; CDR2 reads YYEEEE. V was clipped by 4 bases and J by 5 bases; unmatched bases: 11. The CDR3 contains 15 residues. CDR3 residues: CASSARPRGPETQYF. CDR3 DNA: TGTGCCAGCAGCGCAAGACCAAGGGGGCCCGAGACCCAGTACTTC.

As DNA, the CDR3 is TGTGCCAGCAGCTACCGGGACAGGGACCATCAGCCCCAGCATTTT. Its translation: CASSYRDRDHQPQHF. The V and J genes are TRBV5-6 and TRBJ1-5; TRBD1 matches 9 bases. The CDR3 length is 15 residues. Looked up from germline, CDR1 is SGHDT and CDR2 is YYEEEE. Unmatched junction bases numbered 6, after V lost 3 bases and J lost 5 bases. Full variable domain (missing parts from reference TRBV5-6 and TRBJ1-5): DAGVTQSPTHLIKTRGQQVTLRCSPKSGHDTVSWYQQALGQGPQFIFQYYEEEERQRGNFPDRFSGHQFPNYSSELNVNALLLGDSALYLCASSYRDRDHQPQHFGDGTRLSIL.

The CDR3 DNA is TGTGCCAGCAGTCCGAGACAGTCCCTTAACACTGAAGCTTTCTTT. Its translation: CASSPRQSLNTEAFF. The chain combines TRBV27 with TRBJ1-1; tentatively, D is TRBD1 (5 bases). V gave up 5 bases and J gave up 2 bases, with 15 bases separating them. This CDR3 spans 15 amino acids. CDR1 is MNHEY and CDR2 is SMNVEV in the germline V gene (reference sequence).

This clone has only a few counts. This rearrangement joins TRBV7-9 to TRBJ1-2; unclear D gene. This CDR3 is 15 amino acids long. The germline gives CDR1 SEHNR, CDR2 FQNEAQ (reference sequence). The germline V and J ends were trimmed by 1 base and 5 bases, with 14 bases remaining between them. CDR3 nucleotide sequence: TGTGCCAGCAGCTTAGTCAGTAAGGACCAGTATGGCTACACCTTC. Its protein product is CASSLVSKDQYGYTF.

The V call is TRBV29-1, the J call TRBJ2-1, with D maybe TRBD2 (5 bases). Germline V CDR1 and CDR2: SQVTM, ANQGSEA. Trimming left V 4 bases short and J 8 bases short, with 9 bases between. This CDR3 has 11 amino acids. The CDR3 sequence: CSVALADEQFF. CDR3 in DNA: TGCAGCGTTGCGCTAGCAGATGAGCAGTTCTTC.

The CDR3 coding sequence is TGTGCCTGGAAGACAGGGTCAGGCTACGAGCAGTACTTC. This sequence encodes CAWKTGSGYEQYF. The chain joins TRBV30 to TRBJ2-7; TRBD1 aligns across 7 bases. The CDR3 spans 13 residues. Germline V CDR1 and CDR2: GTSNPN, SVGIG (reference sequence). V trimming: 4 bases; J trimming: 3 bases; junction bases outside the gene matches: 6.

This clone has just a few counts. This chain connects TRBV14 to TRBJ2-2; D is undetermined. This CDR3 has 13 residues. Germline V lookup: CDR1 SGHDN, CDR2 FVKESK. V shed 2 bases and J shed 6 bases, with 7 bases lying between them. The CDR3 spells CASSQPWPGELFF. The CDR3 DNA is TGTGCCAGCAGCCAACCGTGGCCCGGGGAGCTGTTTTTT.

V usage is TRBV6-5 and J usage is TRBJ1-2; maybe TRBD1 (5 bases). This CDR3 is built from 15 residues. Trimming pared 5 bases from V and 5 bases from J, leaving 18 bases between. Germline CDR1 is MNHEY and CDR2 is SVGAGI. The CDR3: CASSQLLGLGYGYTF. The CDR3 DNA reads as TGTGCCAGCAGTCAGTTATTGGGGCTGGGGTATGGCTACACCTTC.

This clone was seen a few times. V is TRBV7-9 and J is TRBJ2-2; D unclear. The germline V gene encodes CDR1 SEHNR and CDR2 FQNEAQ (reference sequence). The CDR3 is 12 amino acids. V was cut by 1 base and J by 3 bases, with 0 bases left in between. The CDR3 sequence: CASSLDTGELFF. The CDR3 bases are TGTGCCAGCAGCTTAGACACCGGGGAGCTGTTTTTT.

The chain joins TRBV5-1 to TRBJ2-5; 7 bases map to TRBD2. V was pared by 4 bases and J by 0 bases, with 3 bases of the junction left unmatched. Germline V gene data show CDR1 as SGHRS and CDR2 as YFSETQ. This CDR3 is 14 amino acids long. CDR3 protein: CASSLGTNQETQYF. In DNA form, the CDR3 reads TGCGCCAGCAGCCTAGGGACTAACCAAGAGACCCAGTACTTC.

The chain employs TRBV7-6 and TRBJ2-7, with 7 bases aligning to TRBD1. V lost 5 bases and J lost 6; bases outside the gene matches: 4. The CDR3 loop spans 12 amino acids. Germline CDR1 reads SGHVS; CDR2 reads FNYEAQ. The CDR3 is CASSPQGFEQYF. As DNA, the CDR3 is TGTGCCAGCAGCCCACAGGGGTTCGAGCAGTACTTC.

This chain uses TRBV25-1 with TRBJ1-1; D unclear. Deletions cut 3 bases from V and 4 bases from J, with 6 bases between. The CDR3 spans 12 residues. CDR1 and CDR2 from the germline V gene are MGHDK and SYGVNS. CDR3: CASSDRGTEAFF. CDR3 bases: TGTGCCAGCAGTGACCGGGGCACTGAAGCTTTCTTT.

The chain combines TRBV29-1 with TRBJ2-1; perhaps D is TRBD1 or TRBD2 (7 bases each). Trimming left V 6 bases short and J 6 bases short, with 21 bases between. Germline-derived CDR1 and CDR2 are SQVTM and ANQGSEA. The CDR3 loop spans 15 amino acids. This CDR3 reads CSVAWGQRGANEQFF. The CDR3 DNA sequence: TGCAGCGTGGCCTGGGGACAGCGGGGAGCCAATGAGCAGTTCTTC.

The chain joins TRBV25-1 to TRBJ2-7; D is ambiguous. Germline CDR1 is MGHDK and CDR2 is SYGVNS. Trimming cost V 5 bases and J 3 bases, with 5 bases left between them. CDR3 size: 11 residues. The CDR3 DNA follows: TGTGCCAGCAGTCTGAACTACGAGCAGTACTTC. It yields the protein CASSLNYEQYF.

CDR3 in amino acids: CASGLVTGVDTQYF. The CDR3 region has the DNA TGTGCTAGTGGTTTGGTTACAGGGGTGGATACGCAGTATTTT. The genes are TRBV12-5 and TRBJ2-3; 7 nucleotides line up with TRBD1. V lost 0 bases to trimming and J lost 6 bases; unmatched junction nucleotides: 3. The CDR3 extends over 14 amino acids. Germline-derived CDR1 and CDR2 are LGHNT and FRNRAP.